This TCR beta chain was recovered during a study of T-cell memory formation after mild COVID-19. Whole-study findings and limits: Clones that contracted from day 15 to 85 were balanced CD4/CD8, while later expanders leaned CD4+.

TCRdb called the 5' RACE reads again in MiXCR, with one record for every CDR3 protein. This table has about 390,000 distinct CDR3 sequences, more than 20% appearing once. For this clonotype: As yet, its antigen is unknown.

The CDR3 has 15 amino acids. Germline V lookup: CDR1 SGHVS, CDR2 FNYEAQ. V gave up 2 bases and J gave up 3 bases, with 14 bases separating them. The source is an adult woman who had mild COVID-19 (a few samples of this study predate the infection). Cell type and time point are not known. The sequenced material came from PBMCs or a T cell subset sorted from them (not recorded which). This chain uses TRBV7-6 with TRBJ2-7; no definite D call. The CDR3 region is CASSLLSGVDYEQYF. CDR3 nucleotide sequence: TGTGCCAGCAGCTTACTTTCGGGTGTTGACTACGAGCAGTACTTC. The full variable domain, its missing parts supplied by reference TRBV7-6 and TRBJ2-7, is GAGVSQSPRYKVTKRGQDVALRCDPISGHVSLYWYRQALGQGPEFLTYFNYEAQQDKSGLPNDRFSAERPEGSISTLTIQRTEQRDSAMYRCASSLLSGVDYEQYFGPGTRLTVT.